Below, 14 T cell receptor beta chains from the same sample are listed, as sequenced in a study of CD8 T cells in ankylosing spondylitis listed by TCRdb under 2017. The method behind the library was 5' RACE. Sequencer: Illumina HiSeq 2500. TCRdb reprocessed the public reads (quality trimming at Q25 with fastp, clone calling with MiXCR) and kept in-frame beta chains. Rows merge per CDR3 protein into single entries with the most common DNA and genes. The sample data list approximately 300,000 distinct CDR3 sequences, and 20% of these were observed just once. 7.8% of the sample rests with the top ten. The material sequenced was blood, either unsorted or a sorted T cell fraction (not recorded which). The receptors come from a male donor with ankylosing spondylitis or in good health (not recorded which).

V usage is TRBV3-1 and J usage is TRBJ2-7, with TRBD2 identical over 11 bases. This CDR3 has 15 amino acids. Germline V gene lookup returns CDR1 LGHDT and CDR2 YNNKEL (reference sequence). The CDR3 loop reads CATSNGLAGAYEQYV. The DNA for the CDR3 is TGTGCCACCAGCAACGGACTAGCGGGTGCCTACGAGCAGTACGTC.

The CDR3 nucleotides read TGTGCCACCAAAAAAGTGAATGAGCAGTTCTTC. Its translation is CATKKVNEQFF. J is TRBJ2-1 and V is TRBV10-3; D is unresolved. Germline V lookup: CDR1 ENHRY, CDR2 SYGVKD. The V end was cut by 10 bases, the J end by 7 bases, with 11 bases between. The CDR3 length is 11 residues.

The V gene is TRBV7-2, the J gene TRBJ2-2; 9 bases are a match to TRBD2. Germline V gives CDR1 SGHTA, CDR2 FQGNSA. The CDR3 loop spans 15 amino acids. Germline trimming cut 1 base from V and 8 bases from J; bases unmatched to any gene: 5. The CDR3 DNA reads as TGTGCCAGCAGCTTAGGTCTAGCGGGGAATGGGGAGCTGTTTTTT. This sequence encodes CASSLGLAGNGELFF. Full variable domain (missing parts from reference TRBV7-2 and TRBJ2-2): GAGVSQSPSNKVTEKGKDVELRCDPISGHTALYWYRQSLGQGLEFLIYFQGNSAPDKSGLPSDRFSAERTGGSVSTLTIQRTQQEDSAVYLCASSLGLAGNGELFFGEGSRLTVL.

This CDR3 is CASSESGGSYEQYV. Here the CDR3 DNA reads TGCGCCAGCAGTGAGTCGGGGGGCTCCTACGAGCAGTACGTC. V usage is TRBV10-1 and J usage is TRBJ2-7, with TRBD2 as a possible D gene (6 bases). CDR3 length: 14 amino acids. V lost 0 bases and J 0 bases, leaving 6 bases between the germline ends. In germline, CDR1 is WNHNN, CDR2 SYGVQD (reference sequence).

This chain connects TRBV28 to TRBJ1-1; D is possibly TRBD1 (6 bases). The CDR3 spans 15 residues. CDR1 is MDHEN and CDR2 is SYDVKM in the germline V gene. V shed 2 bases and J shed 2 bases, with 12 bases lying between them. The CDR3 sequence is CASSLMDSLNTEAFF. The CDR3 coding sequence is TGTGCCAGCAGTTTAATGGACAGCCTAAACACTGAAGCTTTCTTT.

The chain couples TRBV5-1 to TRBJ2-5; 10 bases match TRBD1. Germline trimming cut 7 bases from V and 4 bases from J; bases unmatched to any gene: 10. Germline V CDR1 and CDR2: SGHRS, YFSETQ. The CDR3 contains 15 residues. CDR3: CASSSGQGEGETQYF. The DNA for the CDR3 is TGCGCCAGCTCGTCCGGACAGGGGGAAGGAGAGACCCAGTACTTC.

The chain carries TRBV28 and TRBJ2-4; 8 positions agree with TRBD2. With 9 bases clipped from V and 0 bases from J, the junction kept 13 bases outside the gene matches. CDR3 size: 17 residues. Per the germline V gene, CDR1 is MDHEN and CDR2 is SYDVKM. CDR3 coding DNA: TGTGCCAGTGTGGGGCGGGGGGACCTCATAGCCAAAAACATTCAGTACTTC. Translated, it gives CASVGRGDLIAKNIQYF.

CDR3 sequence: CAIGKNGYEQYV. CDR3 DNA sequence: TGTGCCATCGGAAAGAACGGGTACGAGCAGTACGTC. This chain links TRBV10-3 with TRBJ2-7; D uncertain. Germline CDR1 and CDR2: ENHRY and SYGVKD. V gave up 8 bases and J gave up 4 bases, with 12 bases separating them. This CDR3 is 12 amino acids long.

The chain joins TRBV7-9 to TRBJ2-2, with TRBD1 matching 10 bases. The CDR3 has 16 residues. CDR1 and CDR2 (germline): SEHNR, FQNEAQ (reference sequence). Losses at the gene ends were 5 bases for V and 5 bases for J; bases not matched to a gene: 8. DNA for the CDR3: TGTGCCAGCAGCGAATCCGGGACAGGGGTAACCGGGGAGCTGTTTTTT. Its translation: CASSESGTGVTGELFF.

This clonotype was observed a few times. V usage is TRBV6-6 and J usage is TRBJ2-7, with 11 bases lining up with TRBD1. V was clipped by 6 bases and J by 5 bases; unmatched bases: 3. The germline CDR1 and CDR2 sequences are MNHNY and SVGAGI (reference sequence). This CDR3 spans 13 amino acids. Here the CDR3 DNA reads TGTGCCAGCAGCTGGACAGGGGGCGACGAGCAGTACGTC. Its protein product is CASSWTGGDEQYV.

This chain links TRBV12-3 or TRBV12-4 with TRBJ2-3, with 11 bases aligning to TRBD2. The trim removed 5 bases at V and 3 bases at J, leaving 10 bases unmatched. This CDR3 contains 17 residues. CDR3 sequence: CASSAISGGALTDTQYF. CDR3 in DNA: TGTGCCAGCAGTGCCATTAGCGGGGGGGCCTTGACAGATACGCAGTATTTT.

The chain employs TRBV7-3 and TRBJ2-1; 9 nucleotides match TRBD2. V shed 0 bases, J shed 5 bases, and the junction held 11 bases outside the gene matches. The CDR3 is 18 amino acids. Germline CDR1 is SGHTA and CDR2 is FQGTGA. This CDR3 reads CASSLTKLSGRTNNEQFF. Written as DNA, the CDR3 is TGTGCCAGCAGCTTAACAAAGCTCAGCGGGAGGACCAACAATGAGCAGTTCTTC. The whole variable domain, filled in from reference TRBV7-3 and TRBJ2-1, reads GAGVSQTPSNKVTEKGKYVELRCDPISGHTALYWYRQSLGQGPEFLIYFQGTGAADDSGLPNDRFFAVRPEGSVSTLKIQRTERGDSAVYLCASSLTKLSGRTNNEQFFGPGTRLTVL.

This clonotype was counted a few times. The genes are TRBV6-1 and TRBJ1-3; perhaps TRBD1 as D (6 bases). CDR3 length: 15 residues. The germline V gene encodes CDR1 MNHNS and CDR2 SASEGT. V was pared by 8 bases and J by 2 bases, with 16 bases between. The CDR3 nucleotides are TGTGCCAGCTATCCACCCAAGGGGGCTGGAAACACCATATATTTT. Protein product: CASYPPKGAGNTIYF.

This clonotype was detected a few times. The V call is TRBV3-1, the J call TRBJ1-1; D remains ambiguous. V was pared by 4 bases and J by 10 bases, with 13 bases between. This CDR3 spans 12 amino acids. The germline V gene encodes CDR1 LGHDT and CDR2 YNNKEL (reference sequence). Written as DNA, the CDR3 is TGTGCCAGCAGCCCTCGCGGGTGGAGAGCTTTCTTT. This encodes CASSPRGWRAFF.